This T cell receptor (beta chain) was identified in a study of metastatic and nonmetastatic thyroid tumors (dated by TCRdb to about 2020). Broadly, across the study: Repertoires from peripheral blood and from tumor or nodule tissue samples of malignant and benign thyroid patients were compared.

Including cysteine and phenylalanine, the CDR3 has 15 amino acids. The entry retains the CDR3 DNA only, 45 bases that are in frame from base 1. CDR1 and CDR2 are drawn from the germline V gene (reference sequence): MNHEY, SMNVEV. V is reduced by 5 bases and J by 2 bases, leaving a spacing of 15 bases between them. What the research found in general, with its limitations: In both blood and tumor samples, malignant tumors were reported to have significantly higher TCR beta diversity than benign nodules.

No patient had received any treatment before thyroid surgery. The study retrospectively analysed patient clinical samples collected from about 2012 to 2019 using T-cell receptor beta sequencing. In its sample, this clone was seen a few times. No antigen is known for it. No much larger clonotype is one base removed from it; base qualities were not supplied. The library was produced with PCR. Sequencing relied on an Illumina HiSeq 4000. The TCR beta-chain CDR3 region of each patient was profiled by high-throughput sequencing. The paper's data handling went like this. CDR3 differences across clinicopathological groups were used to build a classifier for discriminating distant-metastatic papillary thyroid cancer patients. Repertoire diversity was assessed with the Shannon index, and tumor-blood repertoire similarity with the Morisita-Horn index. TCRdb reworked the public reads: Q25 trimming with fastp, MiXCR clone assembly, productive beta chains retained. The V and J calls were determined by TCRdb, not by the authors. This sample comprises about 40,000 clones, 15% to 20% of them detected only once. 3.5% to 4% of the sample is taken by the ten largest.

Recombination linked TRBV27 to TRBJ1-1, and TRBD1 may be the D gene, going by 6 matching bases. This sequence was found in a female donor with papillary thyroid cancer or a benign thyroid nodule (not recorded which). Some clones in this sample may be carry-over from other donors' samples. Sequencing was done on a sample of blood. The DNA is as follows: TGTGCCAGCAGTCCCTTAGGACAGAGAAACACTGAAGCTTTCTTT. Its translation is CASSPLGQRNTEAFF.